The source of this T cell receptor (beta chain) is a study of blood T cell repertoires in COVID-19. Participant-given clinical history determined each cohort assignment. Data came from immunoSEQ multiplex PCR; TCRdb stores just in-frame clones and leaves some out. The sample records about 400,000 clones, 88% being singletons. V lost 6 bases and J lost 3, with 11 bases in between. The CDR3 has 12 amino acids. Germline assignment: CDR1 SQVTM and CDR2 ANQGSEA. The rearrangement uses TRBV29-1 and TRBJ2-5, with D possibly matching TRBD1 (6 bases). The receptor was derived from a woman aged 40 to 55 with acute COVID-19. Sequencing was done on a sample of PBMCs or T cells enriched from blood (not recorded which). The CDR3 loop reads CSVGQLEETQYF. CDR3 in DNA: TGCAGCGTCGGACAGCTTGAAGAGACCCAGTACTTC.